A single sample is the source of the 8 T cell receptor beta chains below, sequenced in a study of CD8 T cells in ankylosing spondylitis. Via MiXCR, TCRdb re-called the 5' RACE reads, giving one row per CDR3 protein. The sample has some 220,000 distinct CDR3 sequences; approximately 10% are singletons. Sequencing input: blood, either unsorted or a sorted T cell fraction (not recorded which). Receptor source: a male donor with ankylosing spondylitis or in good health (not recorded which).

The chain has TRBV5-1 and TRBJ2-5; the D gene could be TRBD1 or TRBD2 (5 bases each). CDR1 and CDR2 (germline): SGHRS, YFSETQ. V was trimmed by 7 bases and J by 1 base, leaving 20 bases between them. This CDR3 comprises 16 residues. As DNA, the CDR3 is TGCGCCAGCGGGGAGACCTTGACAGCTACCCAAGAGACCCAGTACTTC. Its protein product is CASGETLTATQETQYF.

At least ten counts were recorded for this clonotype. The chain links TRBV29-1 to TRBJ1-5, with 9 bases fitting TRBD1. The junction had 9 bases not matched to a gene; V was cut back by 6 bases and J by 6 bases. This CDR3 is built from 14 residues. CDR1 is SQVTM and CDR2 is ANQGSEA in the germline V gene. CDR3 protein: CSVGAGQGSQPQHF. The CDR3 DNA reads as TGCAGCGTGGGGGCCGGACAGGGGAGTCAGCCCCAGCATTTT.

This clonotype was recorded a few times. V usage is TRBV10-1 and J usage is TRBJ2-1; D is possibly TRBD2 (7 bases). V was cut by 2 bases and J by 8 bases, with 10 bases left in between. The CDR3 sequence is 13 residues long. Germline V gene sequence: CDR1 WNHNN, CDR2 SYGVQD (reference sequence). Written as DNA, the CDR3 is TGCGCCAGCAGTGAGGGAGGGGGGGATGAGCAGTTCTTC. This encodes CASSEGGGDEQFF.

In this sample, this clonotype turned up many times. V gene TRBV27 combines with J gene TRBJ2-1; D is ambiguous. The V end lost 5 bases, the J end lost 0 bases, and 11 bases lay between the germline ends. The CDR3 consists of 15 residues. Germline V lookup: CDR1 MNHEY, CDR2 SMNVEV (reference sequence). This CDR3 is CASSRTSSSYNEQFF. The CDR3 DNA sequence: TGTGCCAGCAGTCGGACCTCTAGCTCCTACAATGAGCAGTTCTTC.

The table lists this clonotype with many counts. The DNA for the CDR3 is TGTGCCAGCAGCTTAGGTGGCGGGGCCGGGGGCTACACCTTC. It specifies CASSLGGGAGGYTF. The J gene is TRBJ1-2, the V gene TRBV7-8; D may be TRBD1 (5 bases). V was cut by 1 base and J by 8 bases, with 14 bases left in between. Germline V CDR1 and CDR2: SGHVS, FQNEAQ. The CDR3 totals 14 residues. Variable domain in full (rest from reference TRBV7-8 and TRBJ1-2): GAGVSQSPRYKVAKRGQDVALRCDPISGHVSLFWYQQALGQGPEFLTYFQNEAQLDKSGLPSDRFFAERPEGSVSTLKIQRTQQEDSAVYLCASSLGGGAGGYTFGSGTRLTVV.

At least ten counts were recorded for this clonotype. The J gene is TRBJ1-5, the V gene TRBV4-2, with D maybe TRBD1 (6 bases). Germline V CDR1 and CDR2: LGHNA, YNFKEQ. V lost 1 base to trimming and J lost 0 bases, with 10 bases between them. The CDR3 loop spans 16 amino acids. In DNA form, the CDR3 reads TGTGCCAGCAGCCAAGGGACAGATTATAGCAATCAGCCCCAGCATTTT. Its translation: CASSQGTDYSNQPQHF.

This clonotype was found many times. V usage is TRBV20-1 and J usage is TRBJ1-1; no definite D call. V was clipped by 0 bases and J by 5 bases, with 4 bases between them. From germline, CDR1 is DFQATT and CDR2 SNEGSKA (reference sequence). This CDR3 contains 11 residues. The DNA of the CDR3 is TGCAGTGCTAGAGATCTGACTGAAGCTTTCTTT. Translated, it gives CSARDLTEAFF.

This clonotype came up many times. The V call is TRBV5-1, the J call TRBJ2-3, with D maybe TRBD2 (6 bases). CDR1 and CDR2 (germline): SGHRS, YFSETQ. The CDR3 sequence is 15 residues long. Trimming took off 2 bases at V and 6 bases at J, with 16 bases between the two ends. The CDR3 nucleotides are TGCGCCAGCAGCTTTCTCCCGGGGGAGCGTGATACGCAGTATTTT. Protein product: CASSFLPGERDTQYF.